This T cell receptor (beta chain) was retrieved from a study of blood T cell repertoires in COVID-19. In the study overall: The United States, Italy and Spain provided the acute and convalescent COVID-19 samples.

Data came from immunoSEQ multiplex PCR; TCRdb stores just in-frame clones and leaves some out. The sample contains approximately 61,000 clones, roughly 84% of which appear only once. Enrolled during active infection, Seattle patients were then followed longitudinally. This clone has just one count. Sequencing used peripheral blood. The receptor's source is a man aged 50-59 years with COVID-19, enrolled during active disease.

This CDR3 reads CASSPGGAGGGETQYF. In nucleotides, the CDR3 is TGTGCCAGCAGTCCCGGGGGAGCGGGAGGAGGAGAGACCCAGTACTTC. The gene calls are TRBV28 and TRBJ2-5; 9 bases map to TRBD2. The CDR3 is made up of 16 amino acids. V dropped 5 bases and J dropped 4; count of bases not matched to a gene: 11. The germline CDR1 and CDR2 sequences are MDHEN and SYDVKM.